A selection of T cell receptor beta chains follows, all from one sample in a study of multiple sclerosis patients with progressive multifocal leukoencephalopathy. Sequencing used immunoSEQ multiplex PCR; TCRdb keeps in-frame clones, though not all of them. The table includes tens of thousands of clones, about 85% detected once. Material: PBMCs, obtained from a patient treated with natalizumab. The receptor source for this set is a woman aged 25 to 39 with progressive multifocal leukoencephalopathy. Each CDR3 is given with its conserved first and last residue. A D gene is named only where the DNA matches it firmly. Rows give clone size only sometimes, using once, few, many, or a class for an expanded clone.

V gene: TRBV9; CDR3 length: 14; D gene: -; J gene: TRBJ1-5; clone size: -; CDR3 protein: CASSAGVSNQPQHF; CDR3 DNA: TGTGCCAGCAGCGCAGGGGTAAGCAATCAGCCCCAGCATTTT
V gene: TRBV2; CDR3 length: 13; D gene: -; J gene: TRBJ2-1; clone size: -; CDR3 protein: CASRGDGYNEQFF; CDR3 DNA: TGTGCCAGCAGGGGGGACGGTTACAATGAGCAGTTCTTC
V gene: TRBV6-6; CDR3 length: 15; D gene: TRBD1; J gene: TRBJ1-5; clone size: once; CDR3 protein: CASALTGGSNQPQHF; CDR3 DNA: TGTGCCAGCGCCTTGACAGGGGGTAGCAATCAGCCCCAGCATTTT
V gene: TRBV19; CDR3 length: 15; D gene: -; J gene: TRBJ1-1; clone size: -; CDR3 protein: CASTTPDGVIGEAFF; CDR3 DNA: TGTGCCAGTACCACTCCAGATGGGGTCATCGGTGAAGCTTTCTTT
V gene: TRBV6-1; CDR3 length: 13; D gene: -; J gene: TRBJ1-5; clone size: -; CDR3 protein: CASSSGPVAPQHF; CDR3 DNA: TGTGCCAGCAGTTCGGGCCCCGTCGCACCCCAGCATTTT
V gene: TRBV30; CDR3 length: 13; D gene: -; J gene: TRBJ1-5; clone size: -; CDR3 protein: CAWRRDSNQPQHF; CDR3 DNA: TGTGCCTGGAGGAGAGACAGCAATCAGCCCCAGCATTTT
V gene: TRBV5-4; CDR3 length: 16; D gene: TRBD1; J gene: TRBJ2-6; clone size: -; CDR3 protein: CAFARQGVAGANVLTF; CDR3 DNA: TGTGCCTTTGCTAGGCAGGGGGTAGCTGGGGCCAACGTCCTGACTTTC
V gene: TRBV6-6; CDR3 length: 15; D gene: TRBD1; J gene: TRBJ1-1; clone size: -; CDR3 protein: CASSHGQGGNTEAFF; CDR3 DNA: TGTGCCAGCAGCCACGGACAGGGAGGGAACACTGAAGCTTTCTTT
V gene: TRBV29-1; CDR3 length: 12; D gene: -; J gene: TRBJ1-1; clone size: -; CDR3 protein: CSVELGTTEAFF; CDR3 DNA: TGCAGCGTTGAACTGGGGACCACTGAAGCTTTCTTT
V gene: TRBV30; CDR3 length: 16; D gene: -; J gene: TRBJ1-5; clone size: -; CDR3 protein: CAWSGLGAGSNQPQHF; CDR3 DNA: TGTGCCTGGAGCGGGCTGGGGGCGGGTAGCAATCAGCCCCAGCATTTT
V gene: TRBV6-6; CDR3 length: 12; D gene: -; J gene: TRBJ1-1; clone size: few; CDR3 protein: CASSTPEAGTFF; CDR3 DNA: TGTGCCAGCAGTACCCCGGAGGCCGGCACTTTCTTT
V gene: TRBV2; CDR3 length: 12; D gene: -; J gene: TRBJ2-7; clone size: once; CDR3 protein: CASSEGSYEQYF; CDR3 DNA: TGTGCCAGCAGTGAAGGCTCCTACGAGCAGTACTTC
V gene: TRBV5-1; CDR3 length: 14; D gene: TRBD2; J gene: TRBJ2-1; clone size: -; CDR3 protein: CASSLSEGRGEQFF; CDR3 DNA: TGCGCCAGCAGCTTGTCGGAGGGGAGGGGTGAGCAGTTCTTC
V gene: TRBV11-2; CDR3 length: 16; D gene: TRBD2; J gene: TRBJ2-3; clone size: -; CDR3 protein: CASSLLAGGGSHTQYF; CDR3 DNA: TGTGCCAGCAGCTTACTAGCGGGAGGTGGGTCACATACGCAGTATTTT
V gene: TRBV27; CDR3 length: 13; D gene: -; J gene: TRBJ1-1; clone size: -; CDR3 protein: CASSFDSNTEAFF; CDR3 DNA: TGTGCCAGCAGTTTTGACAGTAACACTGAAGCTTTCTTT
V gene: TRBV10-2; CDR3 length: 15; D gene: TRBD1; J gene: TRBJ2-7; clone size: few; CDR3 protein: CASSDPDRGRGEQYF; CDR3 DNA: TGCGCCAGCAGTGACCCGGACAGGGGACGGGGGGAGCAGTACTTC
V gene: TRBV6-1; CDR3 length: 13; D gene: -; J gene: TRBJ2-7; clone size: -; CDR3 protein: CASQGGYLYEQYF; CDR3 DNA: TGTGCCAGCCAGGGGGGTTACCTCTACGAGCAGTACTTC
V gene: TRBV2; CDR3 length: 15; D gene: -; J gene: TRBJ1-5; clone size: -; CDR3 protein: CASSEIGQSNQPQHF; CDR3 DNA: TGTGCCAGCAGTGAAATAGGACAAAGCAATCAGCCCCAGCATTTT
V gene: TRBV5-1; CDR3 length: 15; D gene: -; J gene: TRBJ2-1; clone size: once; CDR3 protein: CASSLNIPTGNEQFF; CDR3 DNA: TGCGCCAGCAGCCTGAACATCCCCACAGGGAACGAGCAGTTCTTC
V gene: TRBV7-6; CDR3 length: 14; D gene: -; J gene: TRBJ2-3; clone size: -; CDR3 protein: CASSLEPRTDTQYF; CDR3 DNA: TGTGCCAGCAGCTTAGAACCGCGCACAGATACGCAGTATTTT
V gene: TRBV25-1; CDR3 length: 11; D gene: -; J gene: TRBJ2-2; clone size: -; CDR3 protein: CASSPAGELFF; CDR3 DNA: TGTGCCAGCAGCCCCGCCGGGGAGCTGTTTTTT
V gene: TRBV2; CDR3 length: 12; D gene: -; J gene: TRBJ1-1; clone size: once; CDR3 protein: CASGARGREAFF; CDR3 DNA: TGTGCCAGCGGGGCTAGGGGCAGAGAAGCTTTCTTT
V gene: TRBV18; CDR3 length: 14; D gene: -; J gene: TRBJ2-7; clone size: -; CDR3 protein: CASSPTGFSYEQYF; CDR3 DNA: TGTGCCAGCTCACCAACAGGGTTCTCCTACGAGCAGTACTTC
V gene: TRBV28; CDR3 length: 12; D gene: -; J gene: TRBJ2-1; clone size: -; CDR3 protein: CASRQEYNEQFF; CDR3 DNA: TGTGCCAGCAGGCAGGAGTACAATGAGCAGTTCTTC
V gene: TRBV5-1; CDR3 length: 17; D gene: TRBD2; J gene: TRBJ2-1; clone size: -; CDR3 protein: CASSLMVGGRAMDEQFF; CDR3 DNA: TGCGCCAGCAGCTTGATGGTAGGCGGGAGGGCCATGGATGAGCAGTTCTTC
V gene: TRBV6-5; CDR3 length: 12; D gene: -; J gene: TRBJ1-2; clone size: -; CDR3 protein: CASSEPNYGYTF; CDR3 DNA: TGTGCCAGCAGTGAACCCAACTATGGCTACACCTTC
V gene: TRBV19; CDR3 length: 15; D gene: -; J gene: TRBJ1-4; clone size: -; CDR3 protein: CASSTSIGAKKKLFF; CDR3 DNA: TGTGCCAGTAGCACCAGTATCGGGGCGAAGAAGAAACTGTTTTTT
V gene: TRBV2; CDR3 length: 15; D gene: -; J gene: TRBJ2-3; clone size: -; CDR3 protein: CASSPRGIGTDTQYF; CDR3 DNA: TGTGCCAGCAGCCCACGGGGCATAGGAACAGATACGCAGTATTTT